Sequencing of this T cell receptor beta chain was carried out in a study of radiotherapy plus CTLA-4 blockade in lung cancer. Study-wide background: Among enrolled patients, roughly 20% responded and approximately 33% achieved disease control.

The study's findings and limits: Tumor-derived TCR clones expanded in blood after radiotherapy plus ipilimumab. According to reports, early shifts in blood T cell clones, alongside interferon-beta, forecast response most accurately.

Remarks on this clone: The target antigen is unknown. Distinct nucleotide sequences in the sample also encode this CDR3.

Treatment of patients with chemo-refractory metastatic non-small-cell lung cancer consisted of focal radiation plus CTLA-4 blockade with ipilimumab. Clones were read by immunoSEQ multiplex PCR, and TCRdb kept only the in-frame ones, dropping some. The sample records more than 90,000 clones, approximately 84% being singletons. J gave up 4 bases and V 4 bases, and 4 bases lay outside the gene matches. This CDR3 region has 14 residues. Germline assignment: CDR1 KGHSH and CDR2 LQKENI. This clonotype was sampled from a human donor with non-small cell lung cancer who had a partial response to radiotherapy plus ipilimumab. The genes are TRBV18 and TRBJ1-5; 7 bases match TRBD1. The material sequenced was peripheral blood, taken from a patient treated with radiotherapy plus ipilimumab. CDR3 protein: CASSRGTENQPQHF. As DNA, the CDR3 is TGTGCCAGCTCACGAGGGACAGAAAATCAGCCCCAGCATTTT.